This T cell receptor beta chain appears in the sequencing data of a study of T cell repertoires in cytomegalovirus infection. The overall study: In public TCR beta signatures, there were indications of both CMV infection and matching HLA type. Whole-study results and caveats: Summed frequency of shared TCR beta families picked out CMV carriers who also had the relevant HLA. It was HLA-C-restricted CMV-specific TCR beta clonotypes that dominated the response ex vivo.

There are 17 residues in the CDR3. Germline values: CDR1 MNHNY, CDR2 SVGAGI (reference sequence). V was clipped by 11 bases and J by 1 base; unmatched bases: 17. In TCRdb, the reads were re-called with MiXCR into one record per CDR3 protein. The sample records 680,000 or so distinct CDR3 sequences, under 40% being singletons. A word on this clonotype: Its antigen is unidentified.

The chain uses TRBV6-6 and TRBJ2-3, with 8 bases that match TRBD1. This TCR was recovered from a human donor in good health (CMV status not recorded). Some clones in this sample may be carry-over from other donors' samples. The specimen was PBMCs. DNA for the CDR3: TGTGCCGCCCTACCGGGGGACAGGCGATTTCGCACAGATACGCAGTATTTT. Its translation is CAALPGDRRFRTDTQYF.